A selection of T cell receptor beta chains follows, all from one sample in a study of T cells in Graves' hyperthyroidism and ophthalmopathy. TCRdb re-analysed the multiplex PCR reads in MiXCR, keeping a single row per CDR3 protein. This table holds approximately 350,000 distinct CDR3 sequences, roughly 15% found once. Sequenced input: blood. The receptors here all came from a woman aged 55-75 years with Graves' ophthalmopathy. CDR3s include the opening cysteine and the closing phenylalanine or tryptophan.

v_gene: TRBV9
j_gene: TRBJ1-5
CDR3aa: CASSVEGGNQPQHF

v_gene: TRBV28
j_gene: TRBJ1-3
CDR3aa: CASINGGQYGNTIYF

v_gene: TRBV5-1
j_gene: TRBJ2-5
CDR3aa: CASSLDSVLETQYF

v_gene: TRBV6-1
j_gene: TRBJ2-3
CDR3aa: CASSEAWRTSDTDTQYF

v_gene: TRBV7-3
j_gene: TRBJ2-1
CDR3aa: CASSFYNYNEQFF

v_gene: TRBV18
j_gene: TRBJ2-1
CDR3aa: CASSPQEGQFF

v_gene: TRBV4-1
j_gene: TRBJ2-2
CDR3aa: CASSLRQYTGELFF

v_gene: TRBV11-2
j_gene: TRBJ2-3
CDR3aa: CASSLEAREVYF

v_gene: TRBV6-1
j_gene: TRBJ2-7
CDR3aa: CASSPRDRDSQYF

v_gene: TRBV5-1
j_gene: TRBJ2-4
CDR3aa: CASHSGNGDIQYF

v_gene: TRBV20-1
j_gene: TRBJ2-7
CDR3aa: CSATSGSRYEQYF

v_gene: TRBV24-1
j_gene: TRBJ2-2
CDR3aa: CATSDAERGAIPGELFF

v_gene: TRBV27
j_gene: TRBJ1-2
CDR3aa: CASSNTGRGGYTF

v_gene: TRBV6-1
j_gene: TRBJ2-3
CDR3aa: CASSYPRLSTDTQYF

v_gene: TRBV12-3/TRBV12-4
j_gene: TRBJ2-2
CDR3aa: CASLRGLAGAGTGELFF

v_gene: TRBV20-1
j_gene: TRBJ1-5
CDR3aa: CSAREDSNQPQHF

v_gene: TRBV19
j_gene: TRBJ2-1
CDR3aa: CASRAGLTNEQFF

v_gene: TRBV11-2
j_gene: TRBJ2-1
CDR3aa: CASTEAYAYNEQFF

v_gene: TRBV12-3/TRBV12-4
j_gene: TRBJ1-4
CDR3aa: CASSPVDRRDEKLFF

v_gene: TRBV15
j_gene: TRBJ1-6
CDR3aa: CATSIQGLNSPLHF

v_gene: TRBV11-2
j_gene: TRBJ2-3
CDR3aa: CASSPLAGWSTDTQYF

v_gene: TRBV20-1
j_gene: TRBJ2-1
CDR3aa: CSARGISGRSPYNEQFF

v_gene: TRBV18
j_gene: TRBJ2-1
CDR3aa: CASSPDMMNEQFF

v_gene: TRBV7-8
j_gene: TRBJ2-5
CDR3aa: CASSSGLAHQETQYF

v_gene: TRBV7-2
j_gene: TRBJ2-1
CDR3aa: CASSLGVGGDEQFF

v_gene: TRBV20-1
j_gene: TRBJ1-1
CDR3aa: CSASGGSNTEAFF

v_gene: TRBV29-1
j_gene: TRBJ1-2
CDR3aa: CSVASGTTGYGYTF

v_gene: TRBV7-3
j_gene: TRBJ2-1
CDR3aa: CASSLRGLSYNEQFF

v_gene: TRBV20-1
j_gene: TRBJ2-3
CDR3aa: CSAAVTSGSWGMDTQYF

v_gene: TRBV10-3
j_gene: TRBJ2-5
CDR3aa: CAISPGGGGQETQYF

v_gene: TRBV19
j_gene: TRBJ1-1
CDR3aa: CASSILGNTEAFF

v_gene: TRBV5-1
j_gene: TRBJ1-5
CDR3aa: CASSFGGNNQPQHF

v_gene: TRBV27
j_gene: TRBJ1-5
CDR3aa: CASSRRGGGTQPQHF

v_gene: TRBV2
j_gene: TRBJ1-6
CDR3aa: CASSWTDNSPLHF

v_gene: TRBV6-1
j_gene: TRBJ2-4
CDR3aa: CASRSTGGAWYF

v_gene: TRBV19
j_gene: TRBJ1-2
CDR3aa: CASSPGTGLRYGYTF

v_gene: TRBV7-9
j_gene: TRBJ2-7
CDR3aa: CASSLVRVQGPYEQYF

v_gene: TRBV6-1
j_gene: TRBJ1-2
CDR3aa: CASTLGSYYGYTF

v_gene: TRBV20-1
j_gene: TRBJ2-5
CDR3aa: CSASGAGTSGRRETQYF

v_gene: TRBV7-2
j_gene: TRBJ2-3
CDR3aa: CASSLVPSGSVADTQYF

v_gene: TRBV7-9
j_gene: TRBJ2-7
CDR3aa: CASSFYGGFYEQYF

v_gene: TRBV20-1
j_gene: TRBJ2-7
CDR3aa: CSAQTNRGPGEQYF

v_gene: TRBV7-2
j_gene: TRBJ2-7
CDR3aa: CASSRGGTQVRQYF

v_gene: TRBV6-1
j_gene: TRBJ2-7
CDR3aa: CASSKELRTAYEQYF

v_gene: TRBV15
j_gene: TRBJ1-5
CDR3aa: CATSITGGLNQPQHF

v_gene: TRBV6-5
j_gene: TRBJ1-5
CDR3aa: CASSYVLGQAVVKHQPQHF

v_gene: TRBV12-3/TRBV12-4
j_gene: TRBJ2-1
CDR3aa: CASSSIPGNEQFF

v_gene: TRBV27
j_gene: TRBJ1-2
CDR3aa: CASSHRQGATIYGYTF

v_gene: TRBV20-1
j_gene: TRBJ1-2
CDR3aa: CSATINRGRGYTF

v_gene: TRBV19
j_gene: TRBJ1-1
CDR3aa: CASSMIVGTGGNTEAFF

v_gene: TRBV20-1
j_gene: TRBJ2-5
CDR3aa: CSATSPTGGEETQYF

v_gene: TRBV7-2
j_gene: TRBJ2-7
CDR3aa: CASSLVIYEQYF

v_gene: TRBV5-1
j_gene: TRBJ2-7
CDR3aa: CASSLASEGTYEQYF

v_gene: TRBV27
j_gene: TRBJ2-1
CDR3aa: CASSAYKGLAEEQFF

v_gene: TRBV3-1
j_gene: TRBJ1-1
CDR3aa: CASHGDERRAFF